One and the same sample provided the 6 T cell receptor beta chains below, sequenced in a study of cytomegalovirus exposure and HLA in healthy donors. PCR amplification relied on 60 Vbeta primers (plus 13 Jbeta primers). Sequencing used immunoSEQ multiplex PCR; TCRdb keeps in-frame clones, though not all of them. The sample has about 110,000 clones, 73% seen once; the top ten hold 7.8%. Sequenced sample: PBMCs. The receptors shown here come from a man younger than 45 in good health and CMV-seronegative.

This clone was seen only a few times. This chain uses TRBV5-1 with TRBJ2-3; a weak D match, TRBD1 (7 bases). Germline V CDR1 and CDR2: SGHRS, YFSETQ. The CDR3 extends over 15 amino acids. V gave up 5 bases and J gave up 6 bases, with 19 bases separating them. The CDR3 protein is CASSSQGGAWDTQYF. CDR3 bases: TGCGCCAGCAGTTCCCAGGGGGGAGCTTGGGATACGCAGTATTTT. The full variable domain, in which reference TRBV5-1 and TRBJ2-3 provide the parts outside the CDR3, is KAGVTQTPRYLIKTRGQQVTLSCSPISGHRSVSWYQQTPGQGLQFLFEYFSETQRNKGNFPGRFSGRQFSNSRSEMNVSTLELGDSALYLCASSSQGGAWDTQYFGPGTRLTVL.

The rearrangement uses TRBV7-8 and TRBJ2-7, with 11 nucleotides matching TRBD1. Germline V gene data show CDR1 as SGHVS and CDR2 as FQNEAQ. The CDR3 spans 15 residues. V lost 5 bases to trimming and J lost 7 bases; unmatched junction nucleotides: 10. The CDR3 sequence: CASSPQRDRGSEQYF. CDR3 nucleotides: TGTGCCAGCAGCCCACAGCGGGACAGGGGGAGTGAGCAGTACTTC.

This chain links TRBV30 with TRBJ1-2, with TRBD1 identical over 7 bases. This CDR3 region has 16 residues. Trimming removed 0 bases from V and 3 bases from J; junction bases left unmatched: 10. The germline V gene encodes CDR1 GTSNPN and CDR2 SVGIG (reference sequence). The CDR3 sequence is CAWSVLGQAGDYGYTF. CDR3 coding DNA: TGTGCCTGGAGTGTTCTAGGACAGGCCGGGGACTATGGCTACACCTTC.

This chain uses TRBV2 with TRBJ1-2; 7 bases agree with TRBD1. The length of the CDR3 is 13 residues. V trimming: 6 bases; J trimming: 8 bases; junction bases outside the gene matches: 9. Germline-derived CDR1 and CDR2 are SNHLY and FYNNEI. CDR3 amino acids: CASSQTGAEGYTF. The CDR3, as DNA: TGTGCCAGCAGCCAAACAGGGGCTGAAGGCTACACCTTC. Together with reference TRBV2 and TRBJ1-2, the CDR3 gives the full variable domain: EPEVTQTPSHQVTQMGQEVILRCVPISNHLYFYWYRQILGQKVEFLVSFYNNEISEKSEIFDDQFSVERPDGSNFTLKIRSTKLEDSAMYFCASSQTGAEGYTFGSGTRLTVV.

The rearrangement joins TRBV6-5 to TRBJ1-4; D gene ambiguous. This CDR3 comprises 16 residues. Germline CDR1 reads MNHEY; CDR2 reads SVGAGI. The germline V and J ends were trimmed by 2 bases and 0 bases, with 10 bases remaining between them. CDR3: CASSYDRGPTNEKLFF. DNA for the CDR3: TGTGCCAGCAGTTACGACCGAGGGCCAACTAATGAAAAACTGTTTTTT.

This clone counts as medium-sized. This chain joins TRBV7-8 and TRBJ2-5; 12 bases map to TRBD1. V gave up 3 bases and J gave up 4 bases; unmatched junction bases: 12. The CDR3 covers 18 residues. Germline V gives CDR1 SGHVS, CDR2 FQNEAQ. As DNA, the CDR3 is TGTGCCAGCAGCTTTTCACCCGGGACAGGGGGCTTTCGAGAGACCCAGTACTTC. Translating it yields CASSFSPGTGGFRETQYF.